This T cell receptor (beta chain) derives from a study of shared clonotypes between healthy human individuals. About the study: Donor composition was a couple of women and a few men, aged 18 to 49.

Using immunoSEQ multiplex PCR, the repertoire was profiled, and TCRdb retains in-frame clones only, with some absent. The table lists roughly 1.4 million clones, 98% of them singletons. The count of this clone is one. Other DNA sequences in this specimen translate into the identical CDR3. Germline CDR1 reads SGHAT; CDR2 reads FQNNGV. This CDR3 is built from 11 residues. Trimming took off 5 bases at V and 5 bases at J, with 6 bases between the two ends. The J gene is TRBJ2-5, the V gene TRBV11-2; no reliable D call. The clonotype was recovered from a man aged 30 to 39 in good health. The material sequenced was naive CD4+ T cells sorted from blood. Described subset: CD45RA+ positively selected. The DNA of the CDR3 is TGTGCCAGCAGCCTTAAGGAGACCCAGTACTTC. It specifies CASSLKETQYF.